This T cell receptor beta chain was recorded in a study of response to subunit inactivated influenza vaccine. Broader study findings: That few new T cells are recruited by each seasonal influenza vaccination was the authors' suggestion.

TCRdb analysed the RT-PCR reads with MiXCR anew, one entry per CDR3 protein. The table shows roughly 500,000 distinct CDR3 sequences, with less than 30% occurring only once. Germline V gene lookup returns CDR1 SGDLS and CDR2 YYNGEE. The CDR3 totals 14 residues. Trimming took off 3 bases at V and 5 bases at J, with 14 bases between the two ends. Worth noting for this clonotype: Its matching antigen is unknown.

The receptor was isolated from a man aged 45-65 years who received an inactivated influenza vaccine. The source material was CD4+ T cells sorted from PBMCs, sampled approximately 5 days after vaccination. The gene calls are TRBV9 and TRBJ1-1; the D is unclear. DNA of the CDR3: TGTGCCAGCAGCGGCCCTGTTTTGGGTACTGAAGCTTTCTTT. This sequence encodes CASSGPVLGTEAFF.